The 25 T cell receptor beta chains below all came from one sample that was sequenced in a study of blood T cells in healthy people across ages. For the second PCR, which ran for roughly 6 to 11 cycles, a sample-barcoded 5' primer and a J-beta primer mix were used. TCRdb processed the 5' RACE reads anew with MiXCR; each CDR3 protein has one entry. The sample holds over a million distinct CDR3 sequences, roughly 43% seen once. The sequenced sample was blood. These TCRs come from a woman between 18 and 30 years old in good health.

The chain has TRBV29-1 and TRBJ1-5; D call uncertain. The CDR3 is made up of 13 amino acids. Trimming cost V 4 bases and J 5 bases, with 12 bases left between them. The V gene's germline CDR1 is SQVTM and CDR2 ANQGSEA. CDR3 in amino acids: CSVVSGLDQPQHF. The CDR3 coding sequence is TGCAGCGTTGTTTCCGGGCTGGATCAGCCCCAGCATTTT.

This clonotype has a handful of counts. The chain employs TRBV4-3 and TRBJ2-1, with D unresolved. The CDR3 is 14 residues long. The V end lost 0 bases, the J end lost 7 bases, and 10 bases lay between the germline ends. Per the germline V gene, CDR1 is LGHNA and CDR2 is YSLEER. The CDR3 is CASSQDLWENEQFF. CDR3 coding DNA: TGCGCCAGCAGCCAAGATCTATGGGAAAATGAGCAGTTCTTC.

This clonotype occurred a few times. The genes are TRBV6-5 and TRBJ2-5; D gene ambiguous. CDR3 size: 13 residues. The V gene lost 0 bases and the J gene lost 9 bases, with 11 bases spanning the gap. The germline gives CDR1 MNHEY, CDR2 SVGAGI. In DNA form, the CDR3 reads TGTGCCAGCAGTTACTCCAACAGCGTGGCCCAGTACTTC. This encodes CASSYSNSVAQYF.

The rearrangement links TRBV2 to TRBJ2-1, with 8 bases fitting TRBD2. The end of the DNA fits TRBJ2-7 better, so the J call may be wrong. The germline CDR1 and CDR2 sequences are SNHLY and FYNNEI. The CDR3 totals 16 residues. The CDR3 DNA reads TGTGCCAGCAGCCAGATCAGCGGGAGTGGTCACAATGAGCAGTACTTC. Protein product: CASSQISGSGHNEQYF.

The rearrangement uses TRBV20-1 and TRBJ1-1; weak D call: TRBD1 (6 bases). V was cut by 5 bases and J by 3 bases, with 19 bases left in between. Germline V lookup: CDR1 DFQATT, CDR2 SNEGSKA (reference sequence). This CDR3 is built from 15 residues. The CDR3 sequence is CSALNLFDRHTEAFF. CDR3 DNA sequence: TGCAGTGCTCTCAACCTCTTCGACAGGCACACTGAAGCTTTCTTT.

There are many counts of this clonotype. The chain combines TRBV15 with TRBJ2-1; D remains ambiguous. The V gene's germline CDR1 is LNHNV and CDR2 YYDKDF (reference sequence). The CDR3 runs to 15 residues. The V and J ends lost 0 bases and 1 base respectively, with 7 bases between them. CDR3 DNA sequence: TGTGCCACCAGCAGAGATCTAGGTTCCTACAATGAGCAGTTCTTC. Its protein product is CATSRDLGSYNEQFF. The full variable domain, completed using reference TRBV15 and TRBJ2-1, is DAMVIQNPRYQVTQFGKPVTLSCSQTLNHNVMYWYQQKSSQAPKLLFHYYDKDFNNEADTPDNFQSRRPNTSFCFLDIRSPGLGDTAMYLCATSRDLGSYNEQFFGPGTRLTVL.

This chain connects TRBV29-1 to TRBJ2-7; a possible D gene is TRBD1 (5 bases). The CDR3 is 14 residues long. Germline CDR1 is SQVTM and CDR2 is ANQGSEA. Trimming took 8 bases from V and 0 from J, leaving 17 bases between them. This CDR3 is CSPRRLGASYEQYF. The DNA of the CDR3 is TGCAGCCCACGACGGTTAGGGGCCTCCTACGAGCAGTACTTC.

This sequence joins TRBV5-1 and TRBJ1-2; D unresolved. The germline V gene has CDR1 SGHRS and CDR2 YFSETQ. The CDR3 is 14 amino acids. The V gene lost 3 bases and the J gene lost 2 bases, with 11 bases spanning the gap. In nucleotides, the CDR3 is TGCGCCAGCAGCTGGACGGCGTCCAACTATGGCTACACCTTC. Amino acid sequence: CASSWTASNYGYTF.

The rearrangement uses TRBV20-1 and TRBJ1-6; 8 nucleotides align to TRBD1. This CDR3 contains 15 residues. V shed 5 bases and J 6 bases; nucleotides not matched to a gene: 9. The germline CDR1 and CDR2 sequences are DFQATT and SNEGSKA (reference sequence). Here the CDR3 reads CSAPRSGGFNSPLHF. The CDR3 bases are TGCAGTGCTCCTCGGTCAGGGGGCTTTAATTCACCCCTCCACTTT.

The chain uses TRBV7-6 and TRBJ1-1, with 9 positions matching TRBD1. Per germline, CDR1 SGHVS and CDR2 FNYEAQ. The length of the CDR3 is 16 residues. J lost 2 bases, V lost 5 bases, and 9 bases had no gene match. The CDR3 DNA sequence: TGTGCCAGCAGCCCGGGACAGGGCTATTCCAACACTGAAGCTTTCTTT. Translated, it gives CASSPGQGYSNTEAFF. Looking up the rest from reference TRBV7-6 and TRBJ1-1 gives the full variable domain: GAGVSQSPRYKVTKRGQDVALRCDPISGHVSLYWYRQALGQGPEFLTYFNYEAQQDKSGLPNDRFSAERPEGSISTLTIQRTEQRDSAMYRCASSPGQGYSNTEAFFGQGTRLTVV.

The V call is TRBV4-1, the J call TRBJ2-2, with 7 nucleotides matching TRBD1. Trimming took 3 bases from V and 7 from J; bases not matched to a gene: 2. Germline V gene lookup returns CDR1 MGHRA and CDR2 YSYEKL. The CDR3 has 13 residues. CDR3 region: CASSQQGDGELFF. The CDR3 nucleotides are TGCGCCAGCAGCCAGCAGGGGGACGGGGAGCTGTTTTTT.

In this sample, this clonotype turned up a few times. The chain recombines TRBV6-5 with TRBJ2-5; 11 bases fit TRBD2. Matching the DNA end better, TRBJ2-7 makes the J call doubtful. Germline values: CDR1 MNHEY, CDR2 SVGAGI. This CDR3 is 16 amino acids long. The CDR3 bases are TGTGCCAGCAAAACCATTAGCGGGAGGGCCGTCTACGAGCAGTACTTC. This gives the protein CASKTISGRAVYEQYF.

The chain is built from TRBV10-3 and TRBJ1-1; perhaps TRBD1 as D (5 bases). V was pared by 0 bases and J by 13 bases, with 21 bases between. CDR1 and CDR2 (germline): ENHRY, SYGVKD. The CDR3 spans 15 residues. The CDR3 sequence is CAISESLTVTLKVFF. CDR3 coding DNA: TGTGCCATCAGTGAGTCCCTGACAGTTACACTGAAAGTTTTCTTT.

The sample holds a few counts of this clonotype. V usage is TRBV20-1 and J usage is TRBJ2-5; 7 nucleotides align to TRBD1. V was pared by 3 bases and J by 5 bases, with 9 bases of the junction left unmatched. This CDR3 has 14 amino acids. Germline values: CDR1 DFQATT, CDR2 SNEGSKA (reference sequence). CDR3 protein: CSASGGQSRETQYF. CDR3 DNA: TGCAGTGCTAGTGGGGGACAGTCCAGGGAGACCCAGTACTTC.

This chain uses TRBV27 with TRBJ2-7, with D unclear. Trimming pared 6 bases from V and 4 bases from J, leaving 13 bases between. This CDR3 spans 13 amino acids. Germline assignment: CDR1 MNHEY and CDR2 SMNVEV (reference sequence). The CDR3 reads CASSRSADYEQYF. The CDR3 DNA sequence: TGTGCCAGCAGCAGATCCGCGGATTACGAGCAGTACTTC.

The gene calls are TRBV18 and TRBJ2-3; the D is unclear. There are 15 residues in the CDR3. Germline V gene data show CDR1 as KGHSH and CDR2 as LQKENI. V gave up 3 bases and J gave up 1 base, with 11 bases separating them. CDR3 nucleotides: TGTGCCAGCTCACCCATGACAATCGGCACAGATACGCAGTATTTT. Translated: CASSPMTIGTDTQYF.

This clonotype was seen more than once but under ten times. The chain carries TRBV9 and TRBJ2-3, with TRBD2 matching 8 bases. The CDR3 covers 14 residues. J lost 4 bases, V lost 4 bases, and 5 bases had no gene match. CDR1 is SGDLS, CDR2 YYNGEE, per germline. The CDR3 nucleotides read TGTGCCAGCAGCACCCGGGGGGGGTCAGATACGCAGTATTTT. The encoded protein is CASSTRGGSDTQYF.

The rearrangement joins TRBV4-1 to TRBJ2-3, with D possibly being TRBD1 (5 bases). The germline gives CDR1 MGHRA, CDR2 YSYEKL. The CDR3 has 15 residues. Trimming cost V 1 base and J 5 bases, with 13 bases left between them. The DNA for the CDR3 is TGCGCCAGCAGCCAAGGCGGCAGGGTGATAGATACGCAGTATTTT. Its translation is CASSQGGRVIDTQYF.

V gene TRBV12-3 or TRBV12-4 combines with J gene TRBJ2-1, with 16 bases matching TRBD2. The J call is doubtful: the DNA matches TRBJ2-7 better. This CDR3 has 18 amino acids. CDR3 sequence reads: CASRAGTSGRAIYNEQYF. In nucleotides, the CDR3 is TGTGCCAGCAGAGCCGGGACTAGCGGGAGGGCTATCTACAATGAGCAGTACTTC.

This clonotype was observed a few times. This rearrangement joins TRBV30 to TRBJ1-1; D remains ambiguous. Germline assignment: CDR1 GTSNPN and CDR2 SVGIG (reference sequence). The CDR3 is 12 amino acids. The V end was cut by 0 bases, the J end by 11 bases, with 13 bases between. CDR3 sequence: CAWSVRDGGAFF. CDR3 in DNA: TGTGCCTGGAGTGTACGGGATGGAGGGGCTTTCTTT.

In regard to this clonotype: The junction departs from germline at one end; a sequencing error may be responsible. The chain couples TRBV11-2 to TRBJ2-2; D call uncertain. Germline V lookup: CDR1 SGHAT, CDR2 FQNNGV. The CDR3 is made up of 13 amino acids. The CDR3 DNA is TGTGCCAGCAGTTTAGTCAGTCGGCCCCGGCTGTTTTTT. As protein: CASSLVSRPRLFF. Based on the CDR3 plus reference TRBV11-2 and TRBJ2-2, the full variable domain is EAGVAQSPRYKIIEKRQSVAFWCNPISGHATLYWYQQILGQGPKLLIQFQNNGVVDDSQLPKDRFSAERLKGVDSTLKIQPAKLEDSAVYLCASSLVSRPRLFFGEGSRLTVL.

CDR3 sequence: CATSRTLDRDGEREQYF. Written as DNA, the CDR3 is TGTGCCACCAGCAGAACATTAGACCGGGACGGCGAACGGGAGCAGTACTTC. The rearrangement uses TRBV15 and TRBJ2-7; D could derive from TRBD1 or TRBD2 (5 bases each). The CDR3 length is 17 residues. From germline, CDR1 is LNHNV and CDR2 YYDKDF (reference sequence). Trimming removed 2 bases at V and 7 bases at J, with 24 bases between. The complete variable domain, with remaining parts taken from reference TRBV15 and TRBJ2-7, reads DAMVIQNPRYQVTQFGKPVTLSCSQTLNHNVMYWYQQKSSQAPKLLFHYYDKDFNNEADTPDNFQSRRPNTSFCFLDIRSPGLGDTAMYLCATSRTLDRDGEREQYFGPGTRLTVT.

The V and J genes are TRBV30 and TRBJ2-5; D not certain. This CDR3 region has 13 residues. V was shortened by 0 bases and J by 5 bases, with 10 bases between the two germline ends. CDR1 is GTSNPN, CDR2 SVGIG, per germline (reference sequence). CDR3 nucleotide sequence: TGTGCCTGGAGTGTATGGGTTGGGGAGACCCAGTACTTC. It encodes CAWSVWVGETQYF.

The genes are TRBV20-1 and TRBJ1-2, with D tentatively TRBD1 (6 bases). V was trimmed by 3 bases and J by 3 bases, leaving 17 bases between them. This CDR3 contains 15 residues. Germline CDR1 reads DFQATT; CDR2 reads SNEGSKA (reference sequence). For the CDR3, the DNA is TGCAGTGCTAGGGATACACAGGGAGAGGACTATGGCTACACCTTC. It encodes CSARDTQGEDYGYTF.

This chain connects TRBV20-1 to TRBJ2-1; no definite D call. The CDR3 contains 14 residues. Per germline, CDR1 DFQATT and CDR2 SNEGSKA (reference sequence). Trimming left V 6 bases short and J 5 bases short, with 17 bases between. DNA of the CDR3: TGCAGTGCCGGACCGGCTCGGAAGAACAATGAGCAGTTCTTC. This translates into CSAGPARKNNEQFF.